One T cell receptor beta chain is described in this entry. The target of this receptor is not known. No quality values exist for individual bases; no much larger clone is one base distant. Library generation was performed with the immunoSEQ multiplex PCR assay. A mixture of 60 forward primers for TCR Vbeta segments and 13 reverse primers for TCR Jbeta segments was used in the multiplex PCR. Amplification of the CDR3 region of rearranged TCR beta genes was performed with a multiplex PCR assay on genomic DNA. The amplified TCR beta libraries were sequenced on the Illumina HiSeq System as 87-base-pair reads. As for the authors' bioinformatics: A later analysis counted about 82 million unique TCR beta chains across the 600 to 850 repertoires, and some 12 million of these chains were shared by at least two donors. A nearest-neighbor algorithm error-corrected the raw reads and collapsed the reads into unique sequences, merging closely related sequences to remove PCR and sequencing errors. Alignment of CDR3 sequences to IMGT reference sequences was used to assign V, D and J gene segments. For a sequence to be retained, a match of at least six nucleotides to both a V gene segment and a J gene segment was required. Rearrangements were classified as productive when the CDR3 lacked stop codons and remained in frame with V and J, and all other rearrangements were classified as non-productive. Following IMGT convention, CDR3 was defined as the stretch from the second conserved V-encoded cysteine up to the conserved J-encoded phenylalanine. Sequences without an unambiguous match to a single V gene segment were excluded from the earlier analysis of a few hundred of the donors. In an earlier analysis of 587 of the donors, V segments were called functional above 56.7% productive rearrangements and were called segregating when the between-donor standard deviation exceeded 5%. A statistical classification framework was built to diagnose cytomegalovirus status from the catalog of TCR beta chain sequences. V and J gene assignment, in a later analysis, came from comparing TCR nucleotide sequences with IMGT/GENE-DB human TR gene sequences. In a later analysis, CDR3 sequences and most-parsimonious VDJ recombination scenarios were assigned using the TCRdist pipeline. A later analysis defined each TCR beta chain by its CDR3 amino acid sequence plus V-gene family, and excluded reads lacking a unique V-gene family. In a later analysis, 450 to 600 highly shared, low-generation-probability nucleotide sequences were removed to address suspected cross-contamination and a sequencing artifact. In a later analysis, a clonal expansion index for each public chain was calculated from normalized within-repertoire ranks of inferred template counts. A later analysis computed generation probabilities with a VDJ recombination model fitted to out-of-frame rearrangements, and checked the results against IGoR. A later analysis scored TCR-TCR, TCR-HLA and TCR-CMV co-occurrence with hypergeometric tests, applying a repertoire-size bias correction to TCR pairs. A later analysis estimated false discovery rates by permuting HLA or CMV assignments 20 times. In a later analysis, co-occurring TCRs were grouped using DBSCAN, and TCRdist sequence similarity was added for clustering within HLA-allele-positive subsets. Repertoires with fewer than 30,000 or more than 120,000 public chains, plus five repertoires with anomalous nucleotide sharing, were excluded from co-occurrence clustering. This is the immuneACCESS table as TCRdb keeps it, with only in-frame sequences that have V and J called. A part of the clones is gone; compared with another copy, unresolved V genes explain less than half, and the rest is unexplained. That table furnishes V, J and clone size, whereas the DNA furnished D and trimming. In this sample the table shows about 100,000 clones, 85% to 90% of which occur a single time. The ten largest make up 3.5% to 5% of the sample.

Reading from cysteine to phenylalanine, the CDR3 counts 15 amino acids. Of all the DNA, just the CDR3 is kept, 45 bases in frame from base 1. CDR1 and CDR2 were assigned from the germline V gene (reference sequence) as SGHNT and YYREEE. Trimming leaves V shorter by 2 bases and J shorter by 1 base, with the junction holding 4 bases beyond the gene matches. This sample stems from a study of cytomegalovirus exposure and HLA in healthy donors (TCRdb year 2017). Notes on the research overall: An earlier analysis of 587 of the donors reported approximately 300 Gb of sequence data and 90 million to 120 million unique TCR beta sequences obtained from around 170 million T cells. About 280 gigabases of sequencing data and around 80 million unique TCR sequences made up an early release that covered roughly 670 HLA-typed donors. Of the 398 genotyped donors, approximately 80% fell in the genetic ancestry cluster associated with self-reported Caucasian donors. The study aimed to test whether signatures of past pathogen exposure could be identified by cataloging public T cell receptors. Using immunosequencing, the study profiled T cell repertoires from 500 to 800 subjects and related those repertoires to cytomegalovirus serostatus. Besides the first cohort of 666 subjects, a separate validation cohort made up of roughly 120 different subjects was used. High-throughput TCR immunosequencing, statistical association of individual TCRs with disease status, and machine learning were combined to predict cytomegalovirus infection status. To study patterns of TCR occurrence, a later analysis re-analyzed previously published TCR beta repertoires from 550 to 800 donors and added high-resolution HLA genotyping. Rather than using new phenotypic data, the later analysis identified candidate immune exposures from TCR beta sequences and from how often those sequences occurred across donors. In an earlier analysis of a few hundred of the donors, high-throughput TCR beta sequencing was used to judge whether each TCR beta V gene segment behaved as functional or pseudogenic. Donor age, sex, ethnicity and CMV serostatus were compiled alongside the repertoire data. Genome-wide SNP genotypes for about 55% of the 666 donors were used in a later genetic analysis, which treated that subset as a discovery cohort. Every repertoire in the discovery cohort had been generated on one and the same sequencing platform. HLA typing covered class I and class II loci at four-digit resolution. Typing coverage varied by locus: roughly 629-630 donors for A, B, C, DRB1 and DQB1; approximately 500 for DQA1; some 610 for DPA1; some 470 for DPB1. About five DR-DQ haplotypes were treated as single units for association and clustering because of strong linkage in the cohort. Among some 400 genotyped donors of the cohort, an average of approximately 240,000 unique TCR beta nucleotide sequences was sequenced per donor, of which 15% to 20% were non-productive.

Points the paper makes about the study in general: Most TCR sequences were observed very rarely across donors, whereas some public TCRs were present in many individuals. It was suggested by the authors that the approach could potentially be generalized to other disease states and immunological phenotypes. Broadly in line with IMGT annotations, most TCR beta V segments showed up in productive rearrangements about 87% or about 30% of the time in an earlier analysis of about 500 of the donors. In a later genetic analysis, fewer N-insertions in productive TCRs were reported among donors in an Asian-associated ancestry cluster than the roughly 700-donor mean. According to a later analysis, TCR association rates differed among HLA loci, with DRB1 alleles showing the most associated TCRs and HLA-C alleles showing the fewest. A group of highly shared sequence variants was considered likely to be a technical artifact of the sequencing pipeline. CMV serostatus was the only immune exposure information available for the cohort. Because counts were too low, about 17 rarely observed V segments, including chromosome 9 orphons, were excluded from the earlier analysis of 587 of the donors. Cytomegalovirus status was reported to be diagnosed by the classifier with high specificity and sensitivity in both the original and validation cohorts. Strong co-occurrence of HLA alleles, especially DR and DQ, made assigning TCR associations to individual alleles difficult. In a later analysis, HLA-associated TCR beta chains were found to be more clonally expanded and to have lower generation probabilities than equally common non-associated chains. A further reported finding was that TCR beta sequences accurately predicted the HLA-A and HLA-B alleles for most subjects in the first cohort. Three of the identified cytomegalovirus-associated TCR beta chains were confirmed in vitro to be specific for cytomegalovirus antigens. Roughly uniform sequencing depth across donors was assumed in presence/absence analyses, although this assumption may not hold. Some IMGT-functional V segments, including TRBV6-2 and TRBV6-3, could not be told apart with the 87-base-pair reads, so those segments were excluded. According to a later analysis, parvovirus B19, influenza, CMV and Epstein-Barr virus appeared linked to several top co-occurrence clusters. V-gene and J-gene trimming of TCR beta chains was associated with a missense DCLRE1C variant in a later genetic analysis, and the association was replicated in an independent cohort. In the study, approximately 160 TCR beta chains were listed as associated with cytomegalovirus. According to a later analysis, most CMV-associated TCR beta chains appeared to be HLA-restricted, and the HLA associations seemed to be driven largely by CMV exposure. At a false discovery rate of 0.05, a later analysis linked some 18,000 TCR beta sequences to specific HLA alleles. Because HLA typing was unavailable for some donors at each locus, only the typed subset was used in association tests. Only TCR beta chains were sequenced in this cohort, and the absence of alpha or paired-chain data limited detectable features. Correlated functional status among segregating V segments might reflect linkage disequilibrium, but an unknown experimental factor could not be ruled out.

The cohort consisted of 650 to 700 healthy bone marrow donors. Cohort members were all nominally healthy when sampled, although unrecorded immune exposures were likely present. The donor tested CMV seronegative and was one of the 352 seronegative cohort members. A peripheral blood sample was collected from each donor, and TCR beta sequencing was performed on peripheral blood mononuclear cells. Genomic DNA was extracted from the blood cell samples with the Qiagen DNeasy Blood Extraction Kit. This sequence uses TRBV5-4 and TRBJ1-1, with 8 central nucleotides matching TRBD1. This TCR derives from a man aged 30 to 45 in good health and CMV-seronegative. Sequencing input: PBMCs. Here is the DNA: TGTGCCAGCAGCTTACCGACAGGGGCGAACACTGAAGCTTTCTTT. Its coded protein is CASSLPTGANTEAFF. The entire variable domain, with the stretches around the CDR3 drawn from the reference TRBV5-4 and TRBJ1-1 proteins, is ETGVTQSPTHLIKTRGQQVTLRCSSQSGHNTVSWYQQALGQGPQFIFQYYREEENGRGNFPPRFSGLQFPNYSSELNVNALELDDSALYLCASSLPTGANTEAFFGQGTRLTVV.